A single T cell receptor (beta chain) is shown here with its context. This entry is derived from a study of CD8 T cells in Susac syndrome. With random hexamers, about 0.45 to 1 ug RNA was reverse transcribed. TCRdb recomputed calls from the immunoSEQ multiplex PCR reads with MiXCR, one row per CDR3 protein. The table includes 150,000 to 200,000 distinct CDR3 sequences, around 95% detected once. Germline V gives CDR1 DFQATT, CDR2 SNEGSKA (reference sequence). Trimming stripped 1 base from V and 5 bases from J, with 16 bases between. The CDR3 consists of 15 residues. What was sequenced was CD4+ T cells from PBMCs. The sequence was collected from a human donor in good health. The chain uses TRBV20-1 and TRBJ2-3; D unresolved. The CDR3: CSARGTFLGGDTQYF. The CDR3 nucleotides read TGCAGTGCTAGAGGTACATTCCTTGGTGGAGATACGCAGTATTTT.